Following are 23 T cell receptor beta chains from one sample sequenced in a study of post-analysis software for immune sequencing data. Regarding the study as a whole: Included in a set of four or five TRBV segments more frequent in patients than controls were TRBV5-6, TRBV5-1 and TRBV20-1.

These receptors' antigens are unknown. The authors incorporated unique molecular identifiers into the TCR beta cDNA libraries. TCRdb itself ran the PCR reads through MiXCR, one entry per CDR3 protein. The sample has fewer than 850,000 distinct CDR3 sequences; about 32% are singletons. Sequencing input: blood. These receptors came from a girl aged 5 to 17 with multiple sclerosis.

This clonotype was counted between two and nine times. The rearrangement uses TRBV9 and TRBJ2-5, with D tentatively TRBD2 (6 bases). Deletions cut 3 bases from V and 4 bases from J, with 16 bases between. Germline assignment: CDR1 SGDLS and CDR2 YYNGEE. The CDR3 sequence is 15 residues long. The CDR3 protein is CASSAGLITRETQYF. The CDR3 bases are TGTGCCAGCAGCGCCGGACTAATCACAAGAGAGACCCAGTACTTC.

The rearrangement joins TRBV7-2 to TRBJ1-5; D is perhaps TRBD1 (6 bases). V lost 4 bases to trimming and J lost 1 base, with 8 bases between them. The V gene's germline CDR1 is SGHTA and CDR2 FQGNSA. The CDR3 runs 14 residues. The CDR3 DNA reads TGTGCCAGCAGCTGGCAGGGGAGCAATCAGCCCCAGCATTTT. Amino acids: CASSWQGSNQPQHF.

CDR3: CAISDGQGHVPQHF. DNA for the CDR3: TGTGCCATCAGTGATGGACAGGGCCATGTACCCCAGCATTTT. This rearrangement joins TRBV10-3 to TRBJ1-5; TRBD1 matches 8 bases. The CDR3 totals 14 residues. Per the germline V gene, CDR1 is ENHRY and CDR2 is SYGVKD. V lost 3 bases, J lost 10 bases, and 8 bases stayed unmatched.

The V gene is TRBV11-2, the J gene TRBJ2-1; 7 bases match TRBD2. The CDR3 runs to 13 residues. J lost 9 bases, V lost 5 bases, and 7 bases had no gene match. The germline V gene encodes CDR1 SGHAT and CDR2 FQNNGV. The CDR3 bases are TGTGCCAGCAGCCCCGGGACTAAGCTTGAGCAGTTCTTC. Translating gives CASSPGTKLEQFF.

This clonotype was found a few times. The chain uses TRBV28 and TRBJ1-2; D perhaps matches TRBD1 (6 bases). The CDR3 contains 14 residues. V was shortened by 4 bases and J by 3 bases, with 12 bases between the two germline ends. Germline CDR1 and CDR2: MDHEN and SYDVKM. The CDR3 sequence is CASSSGARDYGYTF. CDR3 sequence (DNA): TGTGCCAGCAGTTCAGGGGCGAGGGACTATGGCTACACCTTC.

This chain links TRBV9 with TRBJ2-5; 11 bases map to TRBD2. Germline V gene data show CDR1 as SGDLS and CDR2 as YYNGEE. This CDR3 spans 14 amino acids. Trimming removed 3 bases from V and 5 bases from J; junction bases left unmatched: 3. The CDR3 nucleotides are TGTGCCAGCAGCGCTAGCGGGGGGATGGAGACCCAGTACTTC. It yields the protein CASSASGGMETQYF.

This clonotype was detected a few times. V and J are TRBV5-1 and TRBJ2-1; D is possibly TRBD1 (6 bases). Germline V gives CDR1 SGHRS, CDR2 YFSETQ. The CDR3 has 13 residues. V was clipped by 0 bases and J by 10 bases, with 11 bases between them. This CDR3 is CASSLARGNEQFF. The CDR3 nucleotides are TGCGCCAGCAGCTTGGCCAGGGGTAACGAGCAGTTCTTC.

The chain couples TRBV10-3 to TRBJ2-3; TRBD1 agrees at 9 bases. Germline assignment: CDR1 ENHRY and CDR2 SYGVKD. J was trimmed by 1 base and V by 6 bases; bases with no gene match: 5. The CDR3 consists of 15 residues. CDR3 amino acids: CAIRPGDRGTDTQYF. DNA for the CDR3: TGTGCCATCAGACCAGGGGACAGGGGCACAGATACGCAGTATTTT.

The J gene is TRBJ1-2, the V gene TRBV18, with D possibly matching TRBD1 (6 bases). The V gene's germline CDR1 is KGHSH and CDR2 LQKENI. CDR3 size: 16 residues. V was trimmed by 3 bases and J by 0 bases, leaving 14 bases between them. As DNA, the CDR3 is TGTGCCAGCTCACCGGTTTGGGACAAAGCTAACTATGGCTACACCTTC. Its translation: CASSPVWDKANYGYTF. Drawing the rest from reference TRBV18 and TRBJ1-2, the complete variable domain is NAGVMQNPRHLVRRRGQEARLRCSPMKGHSHVYWYRQLPEEGLKFMVYLQKENIIDESGMPKERFSAEFPKEGPSILRIQQVVRGDSAAYFCASSPVWDKANYGYTFGSGTRLTVV.

The chain joins TRBV28 to TRBJ1-4, with a possible D match to TRBD1 (6 bases). The CDR3 contains 17 residues. The V gene's germline CDR1 is MDHEN and CDR2 SYDVKM. V lost 4 bases and J 0 bases, leaving 15 bases between the germline ends. This chain's CDR3 is CASSSQGLLATNEKLFF. CDR3 in DNA: TGTGCCAGCAGTTCACAGGGACTCCTCGCAACTAATGAAAAACTGTTTTTT. The whole variable domain, remainder taken from reference TRBV28 and TRBJ1-4, is DVKVTQSSRYLVKRTGEKVFLECVQDMDHENMFWYRQDPGLGLRLIYFSYDVKMKEKGDIPEGYSVSREKKERFSLILESASTNQTSMYLCASSSQGLLATNEKLFFGSGTQLSVL.

This clonotype was picked up a small number of times. V is TRBV3-1 and J is TRBJ2-7, with D perhaps TRBD1 (6 bases). CDR3 size: 15 residues. V shed 2 bases and J shed 6 bases, with 17 bases lying between them. Germline V gene sequence: CDR1 LGHDT, CDR2 YNNKEL (reference sequence). The CDR3 DNA reads as TGTGCCAGCAGCCAAACCTCGGACAGCCGGTCCGAGCAGTACTTC. Translated, it gives CASSQTSDSRSEQYF.

This clonotype was detected only a few times. The junction and the germline gene differ at one end; a read error may be behind it. The V gene is TRBV29-1, the J gene TRBJ2-1; TRBD2 aligns across 10 bases. Per the germline V gene, CDR1 is SQVTM and CDR2 is ANQGSEA. This CDR3 has 12 residues. The CDR3 spells CSVEVAGGRQFF. The CDR3 DNA sequence: TGCAGCGTCGAAGTAGCGGGAGGCCGGCAGTTCTTC.

The rearrangement uses TRBV14 and TRBJ1-2, with TRBD1 as a possible D gene (5 bases). Germline V gives CDR1 SGHDN, CDR2 FVKESK. The length of the CDR3 is 15 residues. V was cut by 3 bases and J by 5 bases, with 16 bases left in between. CDR3 sequence (DNA): TGTGCCAGCAGCCACAGAGGGGACGGCGGGTATGGCTACACCTTC. Protein sequence: CASSHRGDGGYGYTF.

At least ten counts were recorded for this clonotype. The J gene is TRBJ2-7, the V gene TRBV5-1; 11 bases align to TRBD2. This CDR3 is built from 15 residues. The V gene's germline CDR1 is SGHRS and CDR2 YFSETQ. The V and J ends lost 5 bases and 7 bases, in that order; junction bases with no gene match: 11. The CDR3 sequence is CASSPGTSGSREQYF. CDR3 in DNA: TGCGCCAGCAGTCCCGGGACTAGCGGTTCTAGGGAGCAGTACTTC. Full variable domain (outside the CDR3, taken from reference TRBV5-1 and TRBJ2-7): KAGVTQTPRYLIKTRGQQVTLSCSPISGHRSVSWYQQTPGQGLQFLFEYFSETQRNKGNFPGRFSGRQFSNSRSEMNVSTLELGDSALYLCASSPGTSGSREQYFGPGTRLTVT.

This chain links TRBV7-2 with TRBJ2-1; the match to TRBD1 covers 7 bases. This CDR3 is built from 15 residues. The V segment lost 6 bases and the J segment 1 base; nucleotides outside the gene matches: 6. CDR1 SGHTA and CDR2 FQGNSA come from the germline V gene. CDR3 DNA sequence: TGTGCCAGCAGACTCGACAGGGCTTCCTACAATGAGCAGTTCTTC. Its translation is CASRLDRASYNEQFF. Full variable domain (remainder filled in from reference TRBV7-2 and TRBJ2-1): GAGVSQSPSNKVTEKGKDVELRCDPISGHTALYWYRQSLGQGLEFLIYFQGNSAPDKSGLPSDRFSAERTGGSVSTLTIQRTQQEDSAVYLCASRLDRASYNEQFFGPGTRLTVL.

CDR3 in DNA: TGTGCCAGCAGCTTAGGTGGGGTCCGATCCTACGAGCAGTACTTC. Translation: CASSLGGVRSYEQYF. The rearrangement links TRBV7-2 to TRBJ2-7; no definite D call. The CDR3 has 15 residues. Germline V gene lookup returns CDR1 SGHTA and CDR2 FQGNSA. Trimming took off 1 base at V and 1 base at J, with 11 bases between the two ends.

The V call is TRBV5-6, the J call TRBJ2-1; D gene unclear. The CDR3 totals 14 residues. V was clipped by 6 bases and J by 7 bases, with 17 bases between them. Germline lookup yields CDR1 SGHDT and CDR2 YYEEEE. Written as DNA, the CDR3 is TGTGCCAGCAACCCGTGGGTTTTGGGGAATGAGCAGTTCTTC. This gives the protein CASNPWVLGNEQFF.

This clonotype came up many times. V and J are TRBV6-5 and TRBJ2-5; TRBD1 or TRBD2 may be the D gene (5 bases each). In germline, CDR1 is MNHEY, CDR2 SVGAGI. Trimming took off 6 bases at V and 3 bases at J, with 14 bases between the two ends. This CDR3 contains 14 residues. DNA of the CDR3: TGTGCCAGCAGCACCGGGACGTCTGAAGAGACCCAGTACTTC. The encoded protein is CASSTGTSEETQYF.

This clonotype was recorded a few times. This CDR3 reads CSAKAGSSYIQYF. The CDR3 nucleotides are TGCAGTGCCAAAGCCGGTTCGTCATACATTCAGTACTTC. This chain connects TRBV20-1 to TRBJ2-4; D call uncertain. The germline V and J ends were trimmed by 6 bases and 8 bases, with 17 bases remaining between them. The CDR3 is 13 residues long. Germline CDR1 is DFQATT and CDR2 is SNEGSKA (reference sequence).

J is TRBJ2-7 and V is TRBV29-1; maybe TRBD2 (5 bases). The V gene's germline CDR1 is SQVTM and CDR2 ANQGSEA. This CDR3 spans 16 amino acids. Trimming pared 3 bases from V and 2 bases from J, leaving 20 bases between. CDR3 sequence (DNA): TGCAGCGTTGAGCGTCAAGGTTATCCCGGGGCCTACGAGCAGTACTTC. It encodes CSVERQGYPGAYEQYF.

The rearrangement uses TRBV20-1 and TRBJ2-4; a weak D match, TRBD2 (5 bases). Looked up from germline, CDR1 is DFQATT and CDR2 is SNEGSKA (reference sequence). The CDR3 loop spans 13 amino acids. Trimming took 6 bases from V and 2 from J, leaving 11 bases between them. Here the CDR3 DNA reads TGCAGTGCGGGAAGCGGTCCCAAAAACATTCAGTACTTC. Translation: CSAGSGPKNIQYF.

The gene calls are TRBV3-1 and TRBJ2-3; D may match TRBD1 or TRBD2 (5 bases each). The V end lost 1 base, the J end lost 3 bases, and 14 bases lay between the germline ends. The CDR3 contains 16 residues. Germline V lookup: CDR1 LGHDT, CDR2 YNNKEL (reference sequence). For the CDR3, the DNA is TGTGCCAGCAGCCAAGGGGCAGGGAGTCGAACAGATACGCAGTATTTT. It yields the protein CASSQGAGSRTDTQYF.

This clonotype has a handful of counts. The gene calls are TRBV7-2 and TRBJ2-2; D gene ambiguous. V was clipped by 5 bases and J by 2 bases, with 0 bases between them. The CDR3 covers 11 residues. The germline CDR1 and CDR2 sequences are SGHTA and FQGNSA. The CDR3 sequence is CASSNTGELFF. The CDR3 DNA follows: TGTGCCAGCAGCAACACCGGGGAGCTGTTTTTT. Based on the CDR3 plus reference TRBV7-2 and TRBJ2-2, the full variable domain is GAGVSQSPSNKVTEKGKDVELRCDPISGHTALYWYRQSLGQGLEFLIYFQGNSAPDKSGLPSDRFSAERTGGSVSTLTIQRTQQEDSAVYLCASSNTGELFFGEGSRLTVL.